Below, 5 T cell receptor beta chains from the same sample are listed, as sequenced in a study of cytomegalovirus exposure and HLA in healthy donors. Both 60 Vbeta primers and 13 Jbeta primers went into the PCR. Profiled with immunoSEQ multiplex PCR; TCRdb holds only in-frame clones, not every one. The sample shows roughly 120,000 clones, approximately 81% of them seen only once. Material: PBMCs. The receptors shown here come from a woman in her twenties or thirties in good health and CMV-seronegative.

The CDR3 coding sequence is TGTGCCAGCAGTATCGAGCGGGATTACAATGAGCAGTTCTTC. Translated, it gives CASSIERDYNEQFF. J is TRBJ2-1 and V is TRBV2; TRBD2 aligns across 7 bases. With V trimmed by 5 bases and J by 4 bases, 5 bases remained unmatched. The CDR3 covers 14 residues. CDR1 SNHLY and CDR2 FYNNEI come from the germline V gene.

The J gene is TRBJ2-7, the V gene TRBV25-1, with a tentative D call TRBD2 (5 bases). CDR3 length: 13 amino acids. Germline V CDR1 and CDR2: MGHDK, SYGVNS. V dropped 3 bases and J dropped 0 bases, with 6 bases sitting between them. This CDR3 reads CASSDAGSYEQYF. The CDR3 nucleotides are TGTGCCAGCAGTGATGCGGGCTCCTACGAGCAGTACTTC.

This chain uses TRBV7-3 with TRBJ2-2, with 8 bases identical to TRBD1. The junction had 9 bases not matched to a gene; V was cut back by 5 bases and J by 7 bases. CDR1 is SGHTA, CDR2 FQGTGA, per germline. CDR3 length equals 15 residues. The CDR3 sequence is CASSQTGASGGELFF. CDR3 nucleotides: TGTGCCAGCAGCCAGACAGGGGCGTCTGGCGGGGAGCTGTTTTTT. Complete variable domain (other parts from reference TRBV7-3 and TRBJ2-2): GAGVSQTPSNKVTEKGKYVELRCDPISGHTALYWYRQSLGQGPEFLIYFQGTGAADDSGLPNDRFFAVRPEGSVSTLKIQRTERGDSAVYLCASSQTGASGGELFFGEGSRLTVL.

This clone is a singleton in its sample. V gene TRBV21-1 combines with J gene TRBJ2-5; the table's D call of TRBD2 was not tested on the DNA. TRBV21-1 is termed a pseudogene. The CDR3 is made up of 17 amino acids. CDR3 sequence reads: CASSKEWGGAPQETQYF. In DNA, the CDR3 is TGTGCCAGCAGCAAAGAGTGGGGAGGGGCCCCCCAAGAGACCCAGTACTTC.

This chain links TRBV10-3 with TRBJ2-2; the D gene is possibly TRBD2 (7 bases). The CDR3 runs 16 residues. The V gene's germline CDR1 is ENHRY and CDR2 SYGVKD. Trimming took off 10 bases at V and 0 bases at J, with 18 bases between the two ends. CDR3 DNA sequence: TGTGCCACCGGGGGGCACACAGGGACGAACACCGGGGAGCTGTTTTTT. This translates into CATGGHTGTNTGELFF.